The 17 T cell receptor beta chains presented below share a single source sample, sequenced in a study of T cells in localized non-small cell lung cancer. Clones were sequenced by immunoSEQ multiplex PCR, and TCRdb holds only the in-frame ones, with some missing. This sample has 1,500 to 2,000 clones, with 19% found just once. The material was normal lung tissue next to the tumor, obtained before any cancer treatment. The receptors were sampled from an older female donor with stage I lung adenocarcinoma.

V and J are TRBV9 and TRBJ2-7; maybe TRBD2 (5 bases). The V and J ends lost 5 bases and 0 bases respectively, with 21 bases between them. This CDR3 has 17 residues. Looked up from germline, CDR1 is SGDLS and CDR2 is YYNGEE. In DNA, the CDR3 is TGTGCCAGCAGTGTCAGTTTCCCAGCGGAGAGCTCCTACGAGCAGTACTTC. Translation: CASSVSFPAESSYEQYF.

The chain couples TRBV5-1 to TRBJ1-1, with 11 bases identical to TRBD1. The J segment lost 2 bases and the V segment lost 2 bases, leaving 8 bases of the junction unmatched. This CDR3 region has 17 residues. Germline lookup yields CDR1 SGHRS and CDR2 YFSETQ. The CDR3, as DNA: TGCGCCAGCAGCTTTTCCGGAGGGACAGGGGGTAACACTGAAGCTTTCTTT. Translated, it gives CASSFSGGTGGNTEAFF. The complete variable domain, with remaining parts taken from reference TRBV5-1 and TRBJ1-1, reads KAGVTQTPRYLIKTRGQQVTLSCSPISGHRSVSWYQQTPGQGLQFLFEYFSETQRNKGNFPGRFSGRQFSNSRSEMNVSTLELGDSALYLCASSFSGGTGGNTEAFFGQGTRLTVV.

This sequence joins TRBV5-1 and TRBJ1-1; 10 nucleotides line up with TRBD1. Losses at the gene ends were 6 bases for V and 3 bases for J; bases not matched to a gene: 5. Germline V gene sequence: CDR1 SGHRS, CDR2 YFSETQ. The length of the CDR3 is 14 residues. The CDR3 DNA reads TGCGCCAGCACCCACGGGACAGGGGACACTGAAGCTTTCTTT. As protein: CASTHGTGDTEAFF.

The chain employs TRBV23-1 and TRBJ1-2; possible D gene TRBD1, 5 bases. TRBV23-1 belongs to the ORF category, with a function that is uncertain. The CDR3 length is 13 residues. The ends were cut back, 6 bases at V and 5 bases at J, with 13 bases in the middle. CDR3 sequence reads: CASSLVGRYGYTF. Written as DNA, the CDR3 is TGCGCCAGCAGCTTGGTGGGGCGGTATGGCTACACCTTC.

The chain recombines TRBV18 with TRBJ1-6; maybe TRBD1 (6 bases). Per germline, CDR1 KGHSH and CDR2 LQKENI. CDR3 length: 15 residues. Deletions cut 4 bases from V and 7 bases from J, with 14 bases between. CDR3 nucleotide sequence: TGTGCCAGCTCACTTTCGGGGGCCATAAATTCACCCCTCCACTTT. Its translation is CASSLSGAINSPLHF.

The sample holds one count of this clone. V usage is TRBV15 and J usage is TRBJ2-7, with a possible D match to TRBD1 (6 bases). This CDR3 contains 14 residues. The ends were cut back, 4 bases at V and 3 bases at J, with 13 bases in the middle. Germline V gives CDR1 LNHNV, CDR2 YYDKDF (reference sequence). This CDR3 reads CATSTHRGGYEQYF. In DNA form, the CDR3 reads TGTGCCACCAGCACACATAGAGGGGGCTACGAGCAGTACTTC.

The chain uses TRBV18 and TRBJ1-2; 7 nucleotides agree with TRBD1. The CDR3 spans 12 residues. With V trimmed by 3 bases and J by 11 bases, 6 bases remained unmatched. Germline V gene data show CDR1 as KGHSH and CDR2 as LQKENI. CDR3 loop: CASSPGTAEYTF. CDR3 bases: TGTGCCAGCTCACCGGGGACAGCCGAATACACCTTC. Full variable domain (outside the CDR3, taken from reference TRBV18 and TRBJ1-2): NAGVMQNPRHLVRRRGQEARLRCSPMKGHSHVYWYRQLPEEGLKFMVYLQKENIIDESGMPKERFSAEFPKEGPSILRIQQVVRGDSAAYFCASSPGTAEYTFGSGTRLTVV.

This clone came up a few times. This chain uses TRBV9 with TRBJ2-3; 12 bases are shared with TRBD2. V lost 5 bases, J lost 4 bases, and 5 bases stayed unmatched. CDR1 and CDR2 from the germline V gene are SGDLS and YYNGEE. This CDR3 region has 15 residues. CDR3 amino acids: CASSSSGRGADTQYF. The CDR3 DNA reads as TGTGCCAGCAGTTCTAGCGGGAGGGGGGCAGATACGCAGTATTTT.

V gene TRBV6-8 combines with J gene TRBJ1-2; D possibly corresponds to TRBD1 (5 bases). The CDR3 is 18 amino acids. Germline assignment: CDR1 MNHGY and CDR2 SAAAGT. Between the trimmed V and J ends, which lost 0 bases and 3 bases, there was a span of 20 bases. The CDR3 is CASSYSRAGSRLDYGYTF. CDR3 sequence (DNA): TGTGCCAGCAGTTACTCAAGGGCAGGGAGCCGTCTAGACTATGGCTACACCTTC.

This clone is deemed large (0.1 to 1%). The chain is built from TRBV6-8 and TRBJ1-1; 7 bases agree with TRBD1. The CDR3 sequence is 14 residues long. With 8 bases clipped from V and 3 bases from J, the junction kept 9 bases outside the gene matches. Germline CDR1 and CDR2: MNHGY and SAAAGT. In DNA form, the CDR3 reads TGTGCCAGCCAACTGACAGGGCTGGACACTGAAGCTTTCTTT. Translating it yields CASQLTGLDTEAFF.

On this clone itself: A read error may account for a junction end that differs from germline. This chain connects TRBV11-3 to TRBJ1-5, with D possibly TRBD1 on 5 matching bases. Germline lookup yields CDR1 SGHNT and CDR2 YENEEA. The CDR3 covers 15 residues. As DNA, the CDR3 is TGTGCTAGCAGCTTAGTGTCAGGGATGGGTCAGCCCCAGCATTTT. Encoded protein: CASSLVSGMGQPQHF.

This clone turned up a few times. CDR3 sequence: CASSDWRAGGYTF. The CDR3 nucleotides read TGTGCCAGCAGTGACTGGAGGGCTGGAGGCTACACCTTC. The V and J genes are TRBV6-8 and TRBJ1-2; D gene unclear. V was pared by 5 bases and J by 8 bases, with 15 bases between. The germline CDR1 and CDR2 sequences are MNHGY and SAAAGT. The CDR3 is 13 residues long.

Relative to its sample, this clone is large. The V gene is TRBV6-8, the J gene TRBJ1-1; D is perhaps TRBD1 (5 bases). The CDR3 runs to 14 residues. Looked up from germline, CDR1 is MNHGY and CDR2 is SAAAGT. V was trimmed by 7 bases and J by 4 bases, leaving 16 bases between them. The CDR3 region has the DNA TGTGCCAGCATCAACAGGCGGGCGTCCACTGAAGCTTTCTTT. Translated, it gives CASINRRASTEAFF.

The chain links TRBV1 to TRBJ1-2; the table names TRBD1, a call not compared with the DNA. TRBV1 constitutes a pseudogene. The CDR3 is made up of 15 amino acids. The CDR3 loop reads CASSQDERWAIGYTF. The CDR3 coding sequence is TGCGCCAGCAGCCAAGATGAACGATGGGCGATCGGCTACACCTTC.

The table lists this clone with a count of one. V is TRBV15 and J is TRBJ2-1; 7 nucleotides align to TRBD1. V shed 0 bases and J 7 bases; nucleotides not matched to a gene: 6. Per germline, CDR1 LNHNV and CDR2 YYDKDF (reference sequence). The CDR3 covers 15 residues. The chain's CDR3 is CATSRDRQGANEQFF. CDR3 nucleotides: TGTGCCACCAGCAGAGATCGACAGGGTGCGAATGAGCAGTTCTTC.

By frequency in the sample, this clone is medium-sized. The chain couples TRBV11-3 to TRBJ2-7; 8 bases match TRBD1. The ends lost 4 bases at V and 6 bases at J; junction bases unmatched: 11. Germline assignment: CDR1 SGHNT and CDR2 YENEEA. This CDR3 has 15 residues. The CDR3 sequence: CASSWSGGVVAEQYF. CDR3 coding DNA: TGTGCCAGCAGCTGGTCAGGGGGCGTGGTGGCCGAGCAGTACTTC.

A few counts support this clone. The V gene is TRBV11-3, the J gene TRBJ2-5; D possibly corresponds to TRBD1 (6 bases). Trimming took off 5 bases at V and 4 bases at J, with 29 bases between the two ends. CDR1 is SGHNT, CDR2 YENEEA, per germline. CDR3 length equals 19 residues. DNA of the CDR3: TGTGCCAGCAGCCACAGCCTTCGCTACCCCAGGGGCGCGGGAGAGACCCAGTACTTC. This codes for CASSHSLRYPRGAGETQYF.